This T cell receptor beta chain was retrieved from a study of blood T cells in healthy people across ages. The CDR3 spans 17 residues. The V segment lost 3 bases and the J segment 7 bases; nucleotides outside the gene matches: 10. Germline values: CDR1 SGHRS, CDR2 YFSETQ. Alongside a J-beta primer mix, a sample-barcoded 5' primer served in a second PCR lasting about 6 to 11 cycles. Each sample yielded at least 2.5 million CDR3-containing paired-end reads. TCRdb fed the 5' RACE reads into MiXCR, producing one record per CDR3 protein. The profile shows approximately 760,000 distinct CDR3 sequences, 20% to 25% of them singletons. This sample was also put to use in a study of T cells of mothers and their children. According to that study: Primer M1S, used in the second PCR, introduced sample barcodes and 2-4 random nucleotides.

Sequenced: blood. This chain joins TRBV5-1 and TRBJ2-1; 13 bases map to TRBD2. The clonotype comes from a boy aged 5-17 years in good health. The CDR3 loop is CASSSVRTSGRQNEQFF. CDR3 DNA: TGCGCCAGCAGCTCAGTACGGACTAGCGGGAGACAGAATGAGCAGTTCTTC.